This T cell receptor (beta chain) was captured by sequencing in a study of tumor-infiltrating lymphocytes in primary liver carcinoma. Study-wide results and limits: Tumor samples exhibited a significantly greater top-250-clone fraction than blood samples (p = 0.039).

From approximately 450 ng total RNA, TCR beta cDNA was generated with a primer in the constant region. Investigators got TCR beta libraries out of three nested multiplex PCR rounds, done with slightly modified ARM-PCR. The study ran its first two PCR rounds for 9 to 10 cycles each, using TRBV1-TRBV30 forward primers and a C-beta reverse primer. TCRdb re-derived calls from the multiplex PCR reads in MiXCR, one entry per CDR3 protein. The table records about 84,000 distinct CDR3 sequences, 60% to 75% of them present only once. This clonotype appeared many times. Its antigen is unknown. Unsorted bulk tissue of roughly 17-33 mg yielded co-extracted RNA and DNA. Tumor samples were assessed, and every one had over 85% viable tumor cells. Trimming took off 1 base at V and 7 bases at J, with 19 bases between the two ends. This CDR3 region has 16 residues.

Sequenced sample: liver tumor tissue from sampling region 1. Subset defined: tumor region T1, superior pole. This chain links TRBV12-3 or TRBV12-4 with TRBJ1-1; perhaps TRBD1 as D (6 bases). This TCR was recovered from a middle-aged man with primary liver carcinoma and hepatitis B virus infection. The chain's CDR3 is CASSLGRPQGMGEAFF. The CDR3 DNA sequence: TGTGCCAGCAGTTTAGGGCGCCCGCAGGGGATGGGTGAAGCTTTCTTT.